A single sample is the source of the 19 T cell receptor beta chains below, sequenced in a study of T cells in Graves' hyperthyroidism and ophthalmopathy. TCR beta CDR3 regions were amplified from RNA. An initial round of RT-PCR targeting the TCR CDR3 relied on the HTBI primer set. MiXCR, run by TCRdb on the multiplex PCR reads, gives a single entry per CDR3 protein. The table includes 540,000 or so distinct CDR3 sequences, 15% to 19% detected once. Sequenced input: blood. Receptors were obtained from a woman aged 25 to 39 with Graves' hyperthyroidism.

This clonotype came up many times. The CDR3 loop reads CASSLAVLPYEQYF. The CDR3 coding sequence is TGTGCCAGCAGCTTAGCCGTACTCCCCTACGAGCAGTACTTC. This rearrangement joins TRBV7-9 to TRBJ2-7, with D uncertain. The CDR3 is made up of 14 amino acids. Germline CDR1 is SEHNR and CDR2 is FQNEAQ (reference sequence). The germline V and J ends were trimmed by 0 bases and 2 bases, with 8 bases remaining between them.

The chain carries TRBV19 and TRBJ1-1, with 7 nucleotides matching TRBD1. Germline V lookup: CDR1 LNHDA, CDR2 SQIVND (reference sequence). The CDR3 consists of 15 residues. The J segment lost 4 bases and the V segment lost 6 bases, leaving 11 bases of the junction unmatched. CDR3 nucleotide sequence: TGTGCCAGTAGGCCACCTGAGGGGGCAGGCACTGAAGCTTTCTTT. This gives the protein CASRPPEGAGTEAFF.

The chain has TRBV5-1 and TRBJ2-3; 7 bases map to TRBD1. The germline V gene encodes CDR1 SGHRS and CDR2 YFSETQ. The CDR3 consists of 17 residues. The junction had 11 bases not matched to a gene; V was cut back by 2 bases and J by 2 bases. The CDR3 sequence is CASSFMRQGLNTDTQYF. The CDR3 DNA sequence: TGCGCCAGCAGCTTCATGCGACAGGGATTAAACACAGATACGCAGTATTTT.

This clonotype was seen repeatedly, ten times or more. The CDR3 sequence is CASSYPPNEKLFF. In DNA, the CDR3 is TGTGCCAGCAGCTACCCCCCTAATGAAAAACTGTTTTTT. The V and J genes are TRBV7-9 and TRBJ1-4; D uncertain. CDR1 is SEHNR and CDR2 is FQNEAQ in the germline V gene (reference sequence). The CDR3 is 13 amino acids. Trimming stripped 4 bases from V and 3 bases from J, with 6 bases between.

This clonotype was seen only a few times. The gene calls are TRBV3-1 and TRBJ2-3; perhaps TRBD2 as D (5 bases). Germline V gene data show CDR1 as LGHDT and CDR2 as YNNKEL (reference sequence). V was clipped by 5 bases and J by 8 bases, with 11 bases between them. The CDR3 covers 12 residues. As DNA, the CDR3 is TGTGCCAGCAGCAGAACCGCGGGTACGCAGTATTTT. Its translation is CASSRTAGTQYF.

This clonotype was detected many times. The chain combines TRBV27 with TRBJ2-1; D ambiguous. Per the germline V gene, CDR1 is MNHEY and CDR2 is SMNVEV (reference sequence). The CDR3 totals 13 residues. Trimming took off 0 bases at V and 5 bases at J, with 5 bases between the two ends. CDR3 sequence: CASSLSPNNEQFF. The CDR3 coding sequence is TGTGCCAGCAGTTTATCCCCCAACAATGAGCAGTTCTTC.

This clonotype came up many times. V is TRBV7-9 and J is TRBJ2-3; 10 nucleotides agree with TRBD2. This CDR3 spans 17 amino acids. Germline V CDR1 and CDR2: SEHNR, FQNEAQ (reference sequence). V gave up 1 base and J gave up 2 bases; unmatched junction bases: 6. For the CDR3, the DNA is TGTGCCAGCAGCTTAGGGCTAGCGGGAGAATTCACAGATACGCAGTATTTT. Translation: CASSLGLAGEFTDTQYF.

The rearrangement joins TRBV19 to TRBJ2-7, with D perhaps TRBD1 (6 bases). Trimming took 4 bases from V and 4 from J, leaving 11 bases between them. CDR1 LNHDA and CDR2 SQIVND come from the germline V gene (reference sequence). The CDR3 is made up of 13 amino acids. CDR3 coding DNA: TGTGCCAGTAGTAACAGGGCAGAGTACGAGCAGTACTTC. Residues: CASSNRAEYEQYF. The full variable domain, completed using reference TRBV19 and TRBJ2-7, is DGGITQSPKYLFRKEGQNVTLSCEQNLNHDAMYWYRQDPGQGLRLIYYSQIVNDFQKGDIAEGYSVSREKKESFPLTVTSAQKNPTAFYLCASSNRAEYEQYFGPGTRLTVT.

This clonotype was counted a few times. The rearrangement links TRBV20-1 to TRBJ1-6, with unresolved D. The CDR3 extends over 14 amino acids. V lost 6 bases, J lost 6 bases, and 15 bases lay in between. Germline CDR1 DFQATT, CDR2 SNEGSKA (reference sequence). The CDR3: CSAVSGPLNSPLHF. The CDR3 DNA reads as TGCAGTGCCGTCTCAGGCCCTCTTAATTCACCCCTCCACTTT.

This clonotype was detected many times. The chain recombines TRBV20-1 with TRBJ2-7; D possibly uses TRBD1 or TRBD2 (6 bases each). Germline V gives CDR1 DFQATT, CDR2 SNEGSKA (reference sequence). CDR3 length: 15 residues. V lost 0 bases to trimming and J lost 3 bases, with 15 bases between them. The CDR3 nucleotides are TGCAGTGCTAGAGAGGGGGGCCCGAGAGGCTACGAGCAGTACTTC. It encodes CSAREGGPRGYEQYF.

The chain carries TRBV6-2 or TRBV6-3 and TRBJ2-3; a weak D match, TRBD2 (6 bases). CDR1 and CDR2 (germline): MNHEY, SVGEGT. Trimming took off 5 bases at V and 11 bases at J, with 20 bases between the two ends. The CDR3 covers 14 residues. The CDR3 sequence: CASSNRETILGQYF. For the CDR3, the DNA is TGTGCCAGCAGTAACCGGGAGACGATCCTCGGGCAGTATTTT.

The J gene is TRBJ2-7, the V gene TRBV6-6; 7 bases are a match to TRBD1. Germline loops: CDR1 MNHNY, CDR2 SVGAGI (reference sequence). The CDR3 contains 16 residues. Trimming removed 0 bases from V and 2 bases from J; junction bases left unmatched: 7. CDR3 protein: CASSYSTGSITYEQYF. The DNA of the CDR3 is TGTGCCAGCAGTTACTCGACAGGGTCAATAACCTACGAGCAGTACTTC.

There are many counts of this clonotype. The chain combines TRBV6-2 or TRBV6-3 with TRBJ1-1; D gene ambiguous. V was cut by 2 bases and J by 1 base, with 5 bases left in between. Germline V gene lookup returns CDR1 MNHEY and CDR2 SVGEGT. The CDR3 contains 13 residues. The CDR3 region is CASSYTQNTEAFF. The CDR3 DNA reads TGTGCCAGCAGTTACACACAGAACACTGAAGCTTTCTTT.

This clonotype was counted only a few times. The gene calls are TRBV20-1 and TRBJ1-3; no clear D gene. CDR3 length equals 16 residues. The V and J ends lost 0 bases and 3 bases respectively, with 15 bases between them. The germline CDR1 and CDR2 sequences are DFQATT and SNEGSKA (reference sequence). This chain's CDR3 is CSARDLSLSGGNTIYF. CDR3 DNA: TGCAGTGCTAGAGATCTCTCCTTATCCGGTGGAAACACCATATATTTT.

This clonotype was seen many times. The genes are TRBV30 and TRBJ2-1; possible D gene TRBD1, 6 bases. Germline values: CDR1 GTSNPN, CDR2 SVGIG (reference sequence). V was pared by 5 bases and J by 0 bases, with 17 bases between. The CDR3 totals 16 residues. The CDR3 here is CAWGRGHTSSYNEQFF. The DNA of the CDR3 is TGTGCCTGGGGCAGGGGCCACACGAGCTCCTACAATGAGCAGTTCTTC.

V is TRBV30 and J is TRBJ2-7, with TRBD2 identical over 10 bases. The V gene end was trimmed by 3 bases and the J gene end by 3 bases; junction bases not matched to a gene: 23. This CDR3 comprises 20 residues. Germline V gene sequence: CDR1 GTSNPN, CDR2 SVGIG (reference sequence). The CDR3 protein is CAWSHVLSSGSFYMSYEQYF. DNA for the CDR3: TGTGCCTGGAGCCACGTCCTGTCTAGCGGGAGTTTTTATATGAGCTACGAGCAGTACTTC.

This clonotype has a handful of counts. The genes are TRBV20-1 and TRBJ2-1; TRBD2 matches at 9 bases. Unmatched junction bases numbered 15, after V lost 0 bases and J lost 0 bases. The CDR3 totals 20 residues. Germline V gives CDR1 DFQATT, CDR2 SNEGSKA (reference sequence). This CDR3 reads CSARDSGLAAHSSSYNEQFF. The CDR3 DNA is TGCAGTGCTAGAGATTCGGGACTAGCAGCTCATTCCAGCTCCTACAATGAGCAGTTCTTC.

There are a few counts of this clonotype. The conserved closing phenylalanine or tryptophan is absent in this CDR3, likely reflecting a read error. This chain connects TRBV5-6 to TRBJ1-6; 8 positions agree with TRBD1. In germline, CDR1 is SGHDT, CDR2 YYEEEE. V lost 4 bases, J lost 3 bases, and 6 bases stayed unmatched. This CDR3 is built from 16 residues. The CDR3 sequence is CASSGLTGVYNSPLHL. CDR3 coding DNA: TGTGCCAGCAGCGGGTTGACAGGGGTCTATAATTCACCCCTCCACCTT.

This clonotype was detected only a few times. This chain joins TRBV10-3 and TRBJ2-7; D remains unclear. The V gene's germline CDR1 is ENHRY and CDR2 SYGVKD. Trimming shortened V by 6 bases and J by 4 bases, and 16 bases separated the two germline ends. The CDR3 contains 14 residues. The CDR3 here is CAIREDGLKYEQYF. CDR3 bases: TGTGCCATCAGAGAGGACGGTTTAAAGTACGAGCAGTACTTC.